Following are 9 T cell receptor beta chains from one sample sequenced in a study of cytomegalovirus exposure and HLA in healthy donors. The PCR used 60 Vbeta and 13 Jbeta primers. Sequencing was performed with immunoSEQ multiplex PCR; in TCRdb, only in-frame clones are kept and a portion is missing. The top ten clones hold around 6% of a sample with tens of thousands of clones, around 80% of them seen once. Sequencing input: PBMCs. Receptors were obtained from a man aged 45-65 years in good health and CMV-seronegative.

A word on this clone: Other DNA sequences within the sample encode an identical CDR3. This chain uses TRBV9 with TRBJ2-5; 9 nucleotides agree with TRBD1. The CDR3 length is 15 residues. In germline, CDR1 is SGDLS, CDR2 YYNGEE. The junction had 4 bases not matched to a gene; V was cut back by 0 bases and J by 4 bases. CDR3 residues: CASSVEGQGRETQYF. The CDR3 DNA is TGTGCCAGCAGCGTAGAGGGACAGGGAAGAGAGACCCAGTACTTC.

This clone was seen a handful of times. This chain joins TRBV30 and TRBJ1-6, with 7 bases that match TRBD1. This CDR3 region has 13 residues. The V gene end was trimmed by 5 bases and the J gene end by 10 bases; junction bases not matched to a gene: 8. The germline V gene has CDR1 GTSNPN and CDR2 SVGIG (reference sequence). In nucleotides, the CDR3 is TGTGCCTGGTCCCAGGGGGGTGGGTCACCCCTCCACTTT. It encodes CAWSQGGGSPLHF.

This clone was counted only a few times. CDR3 DNA: TGTGCCAGCAGCTTTAGCGGGAGATGGACCGGGGAGCTGTTTTTT. Its translation: CASSFSGRWTGELFF. The chain combines TRBV11-2 with TRBJ2-2; 9 nucleotides align to TRBD2. J gave up 5 bases and V 3 bases, and 4 bases lay outside the gene matches. CDR1 SGHAT and CDR2 FQNNGV come from the germline V gene. The CDR3 totals 15 residues.

This clone appeared a single time. The J gene is TRBJ2-2, the V gene TRBV10-3; TRBD1 agrees at 9 bases. This CDR3 region has 15 residues. The trim removed 6 bases at V and 8 bases at J, leaving 10 bases unmatched. Germline CDR1 is ENHRY and CDR2 is SYGVKD. CDR3 DNA: TGTGCCATCAGCGGAAGGGGACAGGGTACTGGGGAGCTGTTTTTT. Its protein is CAISGRGQGTGELFF.

This chain uses TRBV5-8 with TRBJ1-1; the D gene is possibly TRBD1 (6 bases). The CDR3 totals 13 residues. The germline V gene has CDR1 SGHTS and CDR2 YDEGEE. V was trimmed by 6 bases and J by 9 bases, leaving 18 bases between them. For the CDR3, the DNA is TGTGCCAGCAAGGAAAGAACCGGGACAAAAGCTTTCTTT. Protein sequence: CASKERTGTKAFF.

The rearrangement uses TRBV5-1 and TRBJ1-3; D is perhaps TRBD1 (5 bases). CDR1 SGHRS and CDR2 YFSETQ come from the germline V gene. Trimming left V 4 bases short and J 4 bases short, with 21 bases between. The CDR3 totals 17 residues. The CDR3 protein is CASSHTPPGGSGNTIYF. The CDR3 bases are TGCGCCAGCAGCCATACTCCCCCCGGGGGATCGGGAAACACCATATATTTT.

The chain joins TRBV9 to TRBJ1-2; TRBD1 is a possible D gene (5 bases). Germline V gene data show CDR1 as SGDLS and CDR2 as YYNGEE. Trimming left V 0 bases short and J 0 bases short, with 9 bases between. The CDR3 extends over 15 amino acids. The CDR3 sequence: CASSVGGDANYGYTF. The CDR3 DNA reads as TGTGCCAGCAGCGTAGGGGGCGACGCTAACTATGGCTACACCTTC.

This clone is a singleton in its sample. The chain employs TRBV7-2 and TRBJ1-5; the match to TRBD1 covers 10 bases. This CDR3 has 15 residues. V shed 7 bases and J 9 bases; nucleotides not matched to a gene: 12. CDR1 is SGHTA and CDR2 is FQGNSA in the germline V gene. CDR3 in amino acids: CASTGQGGPGGPQHF. As DNA, the CDR3 is TGTGCCAGCACCGGACAGGGGGGGCCTGGGGGGCCCCAGCATTTT. Variable domain in full (rest from reference TRBV7-2 and TRBJ1-5): GAGVSQSPSNKVTEKGKDVELRCDPISGHTALYWYRQSLGQGLEFLIYFQGNSAPDKSGLPSDRFSAERTGGSVSTLTIQRTQQEDSAVYLCASTGQGGPGGPQHFGDGTRLSIL.

The chain couples TRBV7-9 to TRBJ2-7, with D possibly being TRBD1 (6 bases). The CDR3 has 15 residues. Germline CDR1 reads SEHNR; CDR2 reads FQNEAQ (reference sequence). Trimming pared 1 base from V and 2 bases from J, leaving 12 bases between. CDR3 loop: CASSLGQEYPYEQYF. The DNA for the CDR3 is TGTGCCAGCAGCTTAGGACAGGAGTACCCCTACGAGCAGTACTTC.